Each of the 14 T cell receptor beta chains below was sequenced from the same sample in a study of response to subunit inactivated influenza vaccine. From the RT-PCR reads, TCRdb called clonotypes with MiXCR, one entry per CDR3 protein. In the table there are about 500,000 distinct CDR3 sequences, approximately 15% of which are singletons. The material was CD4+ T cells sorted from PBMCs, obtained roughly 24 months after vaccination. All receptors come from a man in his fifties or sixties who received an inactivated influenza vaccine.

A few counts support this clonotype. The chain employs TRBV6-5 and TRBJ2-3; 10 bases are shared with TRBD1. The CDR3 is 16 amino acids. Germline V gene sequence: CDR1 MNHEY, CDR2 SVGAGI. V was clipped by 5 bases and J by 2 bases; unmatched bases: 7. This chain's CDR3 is CASSTRGQGTTDTQYF. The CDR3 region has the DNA TGTGCCAGCAGTACTCGGGGACAGGGGACCACAGATACGCAGTATTTT.

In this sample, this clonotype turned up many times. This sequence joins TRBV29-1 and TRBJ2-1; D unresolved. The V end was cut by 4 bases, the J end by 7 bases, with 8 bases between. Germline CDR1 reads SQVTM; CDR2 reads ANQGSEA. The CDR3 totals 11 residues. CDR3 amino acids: CSVATFNEQFF. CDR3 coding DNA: TGCAGCGTTGCTACCTTTAATGAGCAGTTCTTC.

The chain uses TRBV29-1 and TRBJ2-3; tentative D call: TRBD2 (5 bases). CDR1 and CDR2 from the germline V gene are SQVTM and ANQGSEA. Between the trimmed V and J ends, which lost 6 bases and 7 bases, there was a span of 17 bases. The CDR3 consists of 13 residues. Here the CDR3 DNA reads TGCAGCGTGGGCACCGGAGGCAGGCATACGCAGTATTTT. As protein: CSVGTGGRHTQYF.

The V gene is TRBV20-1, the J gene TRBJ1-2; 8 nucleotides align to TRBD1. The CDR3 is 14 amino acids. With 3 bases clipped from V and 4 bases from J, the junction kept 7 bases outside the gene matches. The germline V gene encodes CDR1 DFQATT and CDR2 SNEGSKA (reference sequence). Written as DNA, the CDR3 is TGCAGTGCTAGGGAGACAGGGGCTTCCTATGGCTACACCTTC. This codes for CSARETGASYGYTF.

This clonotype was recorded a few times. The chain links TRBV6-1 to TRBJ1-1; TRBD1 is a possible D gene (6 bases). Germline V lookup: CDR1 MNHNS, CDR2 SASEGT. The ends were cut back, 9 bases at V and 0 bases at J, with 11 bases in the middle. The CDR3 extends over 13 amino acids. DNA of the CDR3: TGTGCCAGTTACAGGGTCATGAACACTGAAGCTTTCTTT. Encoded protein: CASYRVMNTEAFF.

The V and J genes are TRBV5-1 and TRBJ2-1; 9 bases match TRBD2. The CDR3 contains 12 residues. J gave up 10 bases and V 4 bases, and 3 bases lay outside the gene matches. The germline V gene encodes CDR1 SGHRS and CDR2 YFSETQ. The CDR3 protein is CASSKTSGEQFF. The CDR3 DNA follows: TGCGCCAGCAGCAAGACTAGCGGCGAGCAGTTCTTC.

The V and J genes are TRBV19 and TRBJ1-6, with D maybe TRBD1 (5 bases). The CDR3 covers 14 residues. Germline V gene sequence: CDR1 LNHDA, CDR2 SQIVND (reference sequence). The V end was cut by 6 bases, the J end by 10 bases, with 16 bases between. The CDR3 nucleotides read TGTGCCAGTAGCAGGGACGCTGCTAGCTCACCCCTCCACTTT. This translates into CASSRDAASSPLHF.

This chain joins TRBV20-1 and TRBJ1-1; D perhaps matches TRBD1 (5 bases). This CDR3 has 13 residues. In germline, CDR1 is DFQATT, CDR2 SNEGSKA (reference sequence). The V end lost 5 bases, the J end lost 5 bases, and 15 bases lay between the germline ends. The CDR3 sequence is CSADRDLRTEAFF. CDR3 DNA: TGCAGTGCTGACCGGGACCTAAGGACTGAAGCTTTCTTT.

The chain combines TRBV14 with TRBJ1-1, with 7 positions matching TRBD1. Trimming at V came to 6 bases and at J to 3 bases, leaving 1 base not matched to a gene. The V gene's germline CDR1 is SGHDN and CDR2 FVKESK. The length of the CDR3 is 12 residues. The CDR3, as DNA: TGTGCCAGCAGAGACAGGGACACTGAAGCTTTCTTT. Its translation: CASRDRDTEAFF.

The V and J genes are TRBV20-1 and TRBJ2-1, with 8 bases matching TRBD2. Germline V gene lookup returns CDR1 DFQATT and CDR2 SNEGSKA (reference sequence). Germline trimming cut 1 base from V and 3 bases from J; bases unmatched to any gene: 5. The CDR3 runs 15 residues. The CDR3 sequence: CSARAGTSIYNEQFF. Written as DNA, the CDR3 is TGCAGTGCTAGAGCCGGGACTAGTATCTACAATGAGCAGTTCTTC.

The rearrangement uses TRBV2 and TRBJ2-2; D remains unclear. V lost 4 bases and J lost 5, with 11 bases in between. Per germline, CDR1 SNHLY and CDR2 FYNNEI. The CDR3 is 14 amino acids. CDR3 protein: CASSALSGTGELFF. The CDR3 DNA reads TGTGCCAGCAGTGCCCTTTCTGGGACCGGGGAGCTGTTTTTT.

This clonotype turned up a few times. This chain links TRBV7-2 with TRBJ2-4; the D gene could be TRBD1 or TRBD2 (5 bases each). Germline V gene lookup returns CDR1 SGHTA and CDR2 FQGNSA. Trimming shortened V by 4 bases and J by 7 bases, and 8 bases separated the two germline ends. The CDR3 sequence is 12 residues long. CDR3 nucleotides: TGTGCCAGCAGCTGGGACGGGAACATTCAGTACTTC. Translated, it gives CASSWDGNIQYF.

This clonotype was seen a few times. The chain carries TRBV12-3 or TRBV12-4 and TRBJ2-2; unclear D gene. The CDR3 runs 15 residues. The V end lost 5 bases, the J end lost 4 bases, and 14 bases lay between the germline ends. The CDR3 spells CASSPPGQITGELFF. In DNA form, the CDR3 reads TGTGCCAGCAGTCCCCCGGGTCAGATCACCGGGGAGCTGTTTTTT.

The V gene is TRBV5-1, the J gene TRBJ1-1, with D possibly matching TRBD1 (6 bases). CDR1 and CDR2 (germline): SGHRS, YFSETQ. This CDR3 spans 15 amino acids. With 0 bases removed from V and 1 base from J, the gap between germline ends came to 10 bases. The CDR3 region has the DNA TGCGCCAGCAGCTTGGATCTGGGGGCGAACACTGAAGCTTTCTTT. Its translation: CASSLDLGANTEAFF.